The rows below give T cell receptor beta chains drawn from one sample of a study of blood T cell repertoires in COVID-19. The data were produced by immunoSEQ multiplex PCR, yet TCRdb's version contains in-frame clones alone and is incomplete. There are about 120,000 clones in the sample; approximately 82% occur only once, and approximately 7% lies in the top ten. The sample taken for sequencing was peripheral blood. Receptor source: a man in his 70s with active or convalescent COVID-19. Each CDR3 is given with its conserved first and last residue. D genes are given only for firm matches. Clone size is given for some rows only: seen once, a few or many times, or a class if the clone is expanded.

V gene,D gene,J gene,clone size,CDR3 DNA,CDR3 protein
TRBV11-2,TRBD1,TRBJ1-6,once,TGTGCCAGCAGCGCCCGACAGGGAAGCTCAACCCTCCACTTT,CASSARQGSSTLHF
TRBV19,TRBD1,TRBJ1-2,NA,TGTGCCAGTAGAGACAGGGGGCGCGATGATGGCTACACCTTC,CASRDRGRDDGYTF
TRBV28,NA,TRBJ1-6,NA,TGTGCCAGCAGTTTATCGATGGGCCTGGGCTCCTATAATTCACCCCTCCACTTT,CASSLSMGLGSYNSPLHF
TRBV27,TRBD2,TRBJ2-5,NA,TGTGCCAGCAGTTACGGGACTAGCGGGAGTGAGACCCAGTACTTC,CASSYGTSGSETQYF
TRBV6-6,TRBD1,TRBJ1-1,few,TGTGCCAGTCGACAGGGCTCTGAGAGCACTGAAGCTTTCTTT,CASRQGSESTEAFF
TRBV4-3,TRBD2,TRBJ2-1,NA,TGCGCCAGCAGCCAAGGGGCTAGCGGGAGTGTATATGAGCAGTTCTTC,CASSQGASGSVYEQFF
TRBV21-1,NA,TRBJ1-1,NA,TGTGCCAGCAGCAACGGGACAGGGAGCTACACTGAAGCTTTCTTT,CASSNGTGSYTEAFF
TRBV3-1/TRBV3-2,NA,TRBJ1-1,NA,TGTGCCAGCAGCCATGGACAGCTCGGTGGGCACACTGAAGCTTTCTTT,CASSHGQLGGHTEAFF
TRBV7-2,NA,TRBJ2-7,NA,TGTGCCAGCAGCTCCGGGACAACGGTCCACGAGCAGTACTTC,CASSSGTTVHEQYF
TRBV28,NA,TRBJ2-1,NA,TGTGCCAGCAGTTTAAGTGGCGGTCTTTCCTACAATGAGCAGTTCTTC,CASSLSGGLSYNEQFF
TRBV6-2/TRBV6-3,NA,TRBJ1-1,NA,TGTGCCAGCAGTTACTCCGCGACAGTGAACACTGAAGCTTTCTTT,CASSYSATVNTEAFF
TRBV30,NA,TRBJ1-3,NA,TGTGCCTGGGCCCTGAGCTCTGGAAACACCATATATTTT,CAWALSSGNTIYF
TRBV28,TRBD1,TRBJ1-3,NA,TGTGCCAGCAGTTGGGCAGGGGGTGGTGGAAACACCATATATTTT,CASSWAGGGGNTIYF
TRBV6-1,TRBD1,TRBJ1-1,NA,TGTGCCAGCAGTGTGACAGGGACGCTAGTGACGAACACTGAAGCTTTCTTT,CASSVTGTLVTNTEAFF
TRBV11-3,NA,TRBJ2-2,NA,TGTGCCAGCAGCACCAAATGGGGGGCCGGGGAGCTGTTTTTT,CASSTKWGAGELFF
TRBV30,NA,TRBJ1-3,few,TGTGCCTGGGGTCGGGACTCTGGAAACACCATATATTTT,CAWGRDSGNTIYF
TRBV6-6,NA,TRBJ1-5,NA,TGTGCCAGCAGTTTACAGGAGCAGCCCCAGCATTTT,CASSLQEQPQHF
TRBV6-2/TRBV6-3,NA,TRBJ2-5,NA,TGTGCCAGCAGCCTTACCAGGGCGCAAGAGACCCAGTACTTC,CASSLTRAQETQYF
TRBV27,TRBD1,TRBJ2-7,NA,TGTGCCAGCTCCGCCGGTGGACAGGGGGCGTACGAGCAGTACTTC,CASSAGGQGAYEQYF
TRBV24-1,NA,TRBJ1-5,NA,TGTGCCACCAGTGAAACAGGCTACAATCAGCCCCAGCATTTT,CATSETGYNQPQHF
TRBV6-5,TRBD1,TRBJ1-4,NA,TGTGCCAGCAGAGCGGACAGGGGGCACGAAAAACTGTTTTTT,CASRADRGHEKLFF
TRBV14,NA,TRBJ1-2,NA,TGTGCCAGCAGCCTTTTGGGCCGTGGCTACACCTTC,CASSLLGRGYTF
TRBV18,NA,TRBJ1-1,few,TGTGCCAGCTCACCAGTGAGGGAGGGCACTGAAGCTTTCTTT,CASSPVREGTEAFF
TRBV12-3/TRBV12-4,TRBD1,TRBJ2-3,NA,TGTGCCAGCAGTTTGCCGGGACAGGCTCCGTATTTT,CASSLPGQAPYF
TRBV19,NA,TRBJ2-1,few,TGTGCCAGTACCACCGCTATGCTAGCGAGCTCCTACAATGAGCAGTTCTTC,CASTTAMLASSYNEQFF
TRBV27,TRBD1,TRBJ1-5,once,TGTGCCAGCAGTTACCGGCGGACAGGGGGCAATCAGCCCCAGCATTTT,CASSYRRTGGNQPQHF
TRBV25-1,TRBD1,TRBJ1-2,NA,TGTGCCAGCAGTGATAACAGGGGGCGGATTGGTGGCTACACCTTC,CASSDNRGRIGGYTF
TRBV9,TRBD2,TRBJ2-1,NA,TGTGCCAGCAGCGTAGCGGGCGCTAGCGGAACTCTCGATGAGCAGTTCTTC,CASSVAGASGTLDEQFF
TRBV12-3/TRBV12-4,NA,TRBJ1-1,NA,TGTGCCAGCAGTTTTTACGGTCCCACTGAAGCTTTCTTT,CASSFYGPTEAFF
TRBV5-6,NA,TRBJ2-3,NA,TGTGCCAGCAGCTCACTTGGGACGGGAGATGTGGATACGCAGTATTTT,CASSSLGTGDVDTQYF
TRBV19,TRBD1,TRBJ2-7,NA,TGTGCCAGTAGTATAGTGGGACAGGGGGCCTACGAGCAGTACTTC,CASSIVGQGAYEQYF
TRBV29-1,TRBD1,TRBJ1-5,NA,TGCAGCGTTCGGACCGGGACAGGGTCTTCAGGGCCCCAGCATTTT,CSVRTGTGSSGPQHF
TRBV14,NA,TRBJ1-6,few,TGTGCCAGCAGCCAAGTCGGGTACAATTCACCCCTCCACTTT,CASSQVGYNSPLHF
TRBV11-2,TRBD2,TRBJ2-2,NA,TGTGCCAGCAGGATAGAGCGGGAGACCGGGGAGCTGTTTTTT,CASRIERETGELFF
TRBV10-2,NA,TRBJ2-2,NA,TGCGCCAGTAAAGGCGAGACACCCGGGGAGCTGTTTTTT,CASKGETPGELFF
TRBV5-8,TRBD2,TRBJ2-3,NA,TGTGCCAGCAGCGCCGGGACTAGGGCAGATACGCAGTATTTT,CASSAGTRADTQYF
TRBV14,TRBD2,TRBJ2-5,NA,TGTGCCAGCAGCCGAACCGAACTAGCGGGGGCTCCGTACCAAGAGACCCAGTACTTC,CASSRTELAGAPYQETQYF
TRBV3-1/TRBV3-2,NA,TRBJ1-6,NA,TGTGCCAGCAGCCAACCGCCGGGAGGGCGGAATTCACCCCTCCACTTT,CASSQPPGGRNSPLHF
TRBV5-4,NA,TRBJ1-2,NA,TGTGCCAGCAGCCCGGAATTACAGGGCCTCTCGATCTACACCTTC,CASSPELQGLSIYTF
TRBV28,TRBD2,TRBJ2-3,NA,TGTGCCAGCAGTTGGGGATCGCTTAGCGGGAGAAGCACAGATACGCAGTATTTT,CASSWGSLSGRSTDTQYF
TRBV11-2,TRBD1,TRBJ2-7,NA,TGTGCCAGCAGACACTGGGGACAGACCCGCTACGAGCAGTACTTC,CASRHWGQTRYEQYF
TRBV27,NA,TRBJ1-1,once,TGTGCCAGCAGGGAATTGGGACAACACCGTGAAGCTTTCTTT,CASRELGQHREAFF
TRBV18,NA,TRBJ1-1,NA,TGTGCCAGCTCACCAGGGGCGGCGAACACTGAAGCTTTCTTT,CASSPGAANTEAFF
TRBV2,NA,TRBJ1-5,NA,TGTGCCAGCAGTGAAATGAGGGATCAGCCCCAGCATTTT,CASSEMRDQPQHF
TRBV27,TRBD1,TRBJ1-1,few,TGTGCCAGCAAACAGGGGGCCTGGAACACTGAAGCTTTCTTT,CASKQGAWNTEAFF
TRBV5-5,TRBD1,TRBJ1-6,NA,TGTGCCAGCACTACTGGGACAGGATATAATTCACCCCTCCACTTT,CASTTGTGYNSPLHF
TRBV3-1/TRBV3-2,NA,TRBJ2-2,NA,TGTGCCAGCAGCCCGCGACTGGACACCGGGGAGCTGTTTTTT,CASSPRLDTGELFF
TRBV29-1,TRBD2,TRBJ2-2,NA,TGCAGCGTTAAAGGGGAGGGGCCGGTGGGGTCACTGTTTTTT,CSVKGEGPVGSLFF
TRBV19,TRBD1,TRBJ1-1,NA,TGTGCCAGTAGTACGACAGGGGGGAACACTGAAGCTTTCTTT,CASSTTGGNTEAFF
TRBV14,TRBD2,TRBJ2-6,NA,TGTGCCAGCAGCCAAAAACGTGGCGGGGGGGTCTACCGCTCTGGGGCCAACGTCCTGACTTTC,CASSQKRGGGVYRSGANVLTF
TRBV21-1,NA,TRBJ1-3,NA,TGTGCCAGCAGCAAAGCGAGAACCAGGGAGGATGCTGGAAACACCATATATTTT,CASSKARTREDAGNTIYF
TRBV29-1,TRBD1,TRBJ1-2,NA,TGCAGCGTTGAGACGGGACAGGGGGCGCGAGGCTACACCTTC,CSVETGQGARGYTF
TRBV18,TRBD1,TRBJ2-3,NA,TGTGCCAGTACAGGGGCGCACGTAGGCACAGATACGCAGTATTTT,CASTGAHVGTDTQYF
TRBV28,NA,TRBJ1-2,NA,TGTGCCAGCAGTTCCCCCAGGGCTTTAAACTATGGCTACACCTTC,CASSSPRALNYGYTF
TRBV18,NA,TRBJ2-6,NA,TGTGCCAGCTCACCGCGAGCCAGCGGGTTTGGGGCCAACGTCCTGACTTTC,CASSPRASGFGANVLTF